This TCR beta chain emerged from a study of T-cell memory formation after mild COVID-19. Trimming removed 4 bases at V and 6 bases at J, with 15 bases between. Germline loops: CDR1 LGHNA, CDR2 YNFKEQ. CDR3 size: 15 residues. Study observations and caveats: CM and EM subsets held most contracting CD4+ clones; EMRA held CD8+ ones. The appearance of some responding clones in pre-infection memory suggested that cross-reactive memory joined.

This clonotype was detected only a few times. Its antigen is unidentified. 5'RACE primed at constant segments yielded TCR alpha and TCR beta cDNA libraries bearing sample barcodes and UMIs. MiXCR was run by TCRdb on the 5' RACE reads, yielding one entry per CDR3 protein. The sample carries about 45,000 distinct CDR3 sequences, about a tenth recorded once. What was sequenced was PBMCs or a T cell subset sorted from them (not recorded which). The chain joins TRBV4-2 to TRBJ2-2; D might be TRBD1 (6 bases). The sequence came from an adult woman who had mild COVID-19 (a few samples of this study predate the infection). Cell type and time point are not known. The CDR3 DNA follows: TGTGCCAGCAGCCTTGGAAGGGGGAGCTCCGGGGAGCTGTTTTTT. Translated: CASSLGRGSSGELFF.